These 21 T cell receptor beta chains were all obtained from the same sample, sequenced in a study of T cell responses to AZD1222 COVID-19 vaccine. Using immunoSEQ multiplex PCR, the repertoire was profiled, and TCRdb retains in-frame clones only, with some absent. The data contain 200,000 or so clones, 85% to 95% of them singletons. The starting material was peripheral blood, obtained on day 0 of AZD1222 vaccination. Every receptor here comes from an adult in good health.

The chain links TRBV5-8 to TRBJ2-1; 8 nucleotides line up with TRBD2. Germline V gene data show CDR1 as SGHTS and CDR2 as YDEGEE. The CDR3 totals 14 residues. The J segment lost 7 bases and the V segment lost 4 bases, leaving 7 bases of the junction unmatched. In DNA, the CDR3 is TGTGCCAGCAGCCTGGGGACTAGTCCTAATGAGCAGTTCTTC. Translating gives CASSLGTSPNEQFF. Using reference TRBV5-8 and TRBJ2-1 for the parts outside the CDR3, the full variable domain is EAGVTQSPTHLIKTRGQQATLRCSPISGHTSVYWYQQALGLGLQFLLWYDEGEERNRGNFPPRFSGRQFPNYSSELNVNALELEDSALYLCASSLGTSPNEQFFGPGTRLTVL.

The chain couples TRBV3-1 (or the pseudogene TRBV3-2) to TRBJ1-2; D is unresolved. The V end lost 4 bases, the J end lost 4 bases, and 13 bases lay between the germline ends. The CDR3 has 14 amino acids. Germline-derived CDR1 and CDR2 are LGHDT and YNNKEL (reference sequence). CDR3 sequence: CASSLLTSLYGYTF. CDR3 nucleotide sequence: TGTGCCAGCAGCCTCTTGACAAGCCTCTATGGCTACACCTTC.

The rearrangement links TRBV7-9 to TRBJ1-5; 9 bases map to TRBD1. CDR3 size: 16 residues. With V trimmed by 4 bases and J by 9 bases, 13 bases remained unmatched. Per germline, CDR1 SEHNR and CDR2 FQNEAQ (reference sequence). Here the CDR3 reads CASSSTGTGNAGPQHF. In DNA, the CDR3 is TGTGCCAGCAGCTCCACCGGGACAGGGAACGCAGGGCCCCAGCATTTT.

The chain uses TRBV12-5 and TRBJ1-2; the match to TRBD1 covers 8 bases. Per the germline V gene, CDR1 is LGHNT and CDR2 is FRNRAP. The CDR3 is made up of 14 amino acids. The V segment lost 1 base and the J segment 6 bases; nucleotides outside the gene matches: 4. The CDR3 nucleotides read TGTGCTAGTGGTTTGGCAGGGGGCGCAGATGGCTACACCTTC. Its protein is CASGLAGGADGYTF. Looking up the rest from reference TRBV12-5 and TRBJ1-2 gives the full variable domain: DARVTQTPRHKVTEMGQEVTMRCQPILGHNTVFWYRQTMMQGLELLAYFRNRAPLDDSGMPKDRFSAEMPDATLATLKIQPSEPRDSAVYFCASGLAGGADGYTFGSGTRLTVV.

This clone was picked up one time. This chain uses TRBV21-1 with TRBJ2-4; TRBD2, the table's D call, lacks a check against the DNA. TRBV21-1 is given as a pseudogene. This CDR3 has 13 residues. This CDR3 is CASSRTSGDIQYF. For the CDR3, the DNA is TGTGCCAGCAGTCGGACTAGCGGGGACATTCAGTACTTC.

The chain has TRBV19 and TRBJ2-7, with a possible D match to TRBD2 (6 bases). V dropped 3 bases and J dropped 7 bases, with 19 bases sitting between them. Per the germline V gene, CDR1 is LNHDA and CDR2 is SQIVND (reference sequence). The CDR3 has 15 residues. Here the CDR3 reads CASSMIKEGRPEQYF. The CDR3 nucleotides read TGTGCCAGTAGTATGATAAAGGAGGGAAGGCCTGAGCAGTACTTC.

This chain joins TRBV28 and TRBJ1-1; tentatively, D is TRBD1 (6 bases). The V end lost 8 bases, the J end lost 7 bases, and 14 bases lay between the germline ends. Germline V gives CDR1 MDHEN, CDR2 SYDVKM. The CDR3 length is 12 residues. CDR3 sequence reads: CASLRDTDEAFF. CDR3 sequence (DNA): TGTGCCAGCTTAAGGGACACAGATGAAGCTTTCTTT. Complete variable domain (other parts from reference TRBV28 and TRBJ1-1): DVKVTQSSRYLVKRTGEKVFLECVQDMDHENMFWYRQDPGLGLRLIYFSYDVKMKEKGDIPEGYSVSREKKERFSLILESASTNQTSMYLCASLRDTDEAFFGQGTRLTVV.

The rearrangement uses TRBV5-1 and TRBJ1-6; D remains ambiguous. Trimming removed 0 bases from V and 10 bases from J, with 11 bases in between. Germline CDR1 and CDR2: SGHRS and YFSETQ. The CDR3 loop spans 14 amino acids. The CDR3 is CASSLAGSFSPLHF. The CDR3 DNA reads as TGCGCCAGCAGCTTGGCCGGGAGCTTCTCACCCCTCCACTTT.

This clone was counted once. The rearrangement joins TRBV5-5 to TRBJ1-1; D ambiguous. CDR1 and CDR2 from the germline V gene are SGHKS and YYEKEE (reference sequence). The V end lost 0 bases, the J end lost 2 bases, and 5 bases lay between the germline ends. The length of the CDR3 is 13 residues. The CDR3 region has the DNA TGTGCCAGCAGCTTGGGGACCAACACTGAAGCTTTCTTT. Translated, it gives CASSLGTNTEAFF.

The V and J genes are TRBV19 and TRBJ1-1; D is unresolved. The CDR3 consists of 13 residues. The germline V gene has CDR1 LNHDA and CDR2 SQIVND (reference sequence). Trimming removed 5 bases from V and 3 bases from J, with 10 bases in between. The CDR3 nucleotides read TGTGCCAGTAGTGCCCGGGGTGACACTGAAGCTTTCTTT. Translating gives CASSARGDTEAFF.

The rearrangement links TRBV6-5 to TRBJ2-6; TRBD2 matches at 7 bases. The germline gives CDR1 MNHEY, CDR2 SVGAGI. Trimming removed 7 bases from V and 0 bases from J; junction bases left unmatched: 3. The CDR3 sequence is 15 residues long. The CDR3 spells CASISGGSGANVLTF. Written as DNA, the CDR3 is TGTGCCAGCATCTCGGGGGGCTCTGGGGCCAACGTCCTGACTTTC.

The rearrangement links TRBV19 to TRBJ1-1, with 7 positions matching TRBD1. J gave up 4 bases and V 3 bases, and 8 bases lay outside the gene matches. In germline, CDR1 is LNHDA, CDR2 SQIVND (reference sequence). This CDR3 has 15 residues. The CDR3 loop reads CASSMFKGAGTEAFF. The DNA of the CDR3 is TGTGCCAGTAGTATGTTTAAGGGGGCTGGCACTGAAGCTTTCTTT.

The CDR3 DNA reads as TGTGCCAGCTCGGTACAGGGGGAAAATCAGCCCCAGCATTTT. This encodes CASSVQGENQPQHF. This chain uses TRBV18 with TRBJ1-5; 8 bases fit TRBD1. CDR3 length equals 14 residues. Per germline, CDR1 KGHSH and CDR2 LQKENI. J gave up 4 bases and V 6 bases, and 5 bases lay outside the gene matches.

The rearrangement uses TRBV5-6 and TRBJ1-4, with D unclear. CDR3 length: 12 residues. Germline V gene data show CDR1 as SGHDT and CDR2 as YYEEEE. The V end lost 0 bases, the J end lost 7 bases, and 4 bases lay between the germline ends. The DNA for the CDR3 is TGTGCCAGCAGCTTGGGAGTTGAAAAACTGTTTTTT. It encodes CASSLGVEKLFF.

This chain connects TRBV7-9 to TRBJ2-1, with TRBD2 identical over 9 bases. V gave up 5 bases and J gave up 9 bases; unmatched junction bases: 8. Germline V gene sequence: CDR1 SEHNR, CDR2 FQNEAQ (reference sequence). This CDR3 is 14 amino acids long. In DNA, the CDR3 is TGTGCCAGCAGCCAGACTAGCGGTAGGGGTGAGCAGTTCTTC. Translating it yields CASSQTSGRGEQFF.

In nucleotides, the CDR3 is TGTGCCAGCACCGAGACATTGAGCGATGAGCAGTTCTTC. Translation gives CASTETLSDEQFF. V is TRBV6-5 and J is TRBJ2-1, with D hard to call. The CDR3 consists of 13 residues. V lost 7 bases and J 8 bases, leaving 15 bases between the germline ends. Looked up from germline, CDR1 is MNHEY and CDR2 is SVGAGI.

This clone was detected only once. The rearrangement joins TRBV15 to TRBJ2-7; TRBD1 is a possible D gene (6 bases). This CDR3 spans 15 amino acids. Germline V gene sequence: CDR1 LNHNV, CDR2 YYDKDF (reference sequence). The V end lost 0 bases, the J end lost 3 bases, and 12 bases lay between the germline ends. CDR3 coding DNA: TGTGCCACCAGCAGAGACCGGACAGACAACTACGAGCAGTACTTC. Translating it yields CATSRDRTDNYEQYF.

CDR3 DNA: TGCGCCAGCAGCCAATTTATTTACCGGGCCCTCTTAGACGCGGACTATGGCTACACCTTC. Residues: CASSQFIYRALLDADYGYTF. The J gene is TRBJ1-2, the V gene TRBV4-1; D is uncertain. The V gene's germline CDR1 is MGHRA and CDR2 YSYEKL. Trimming took off 2 bases at V and 3 bases at J, with 28 bases between the two ends. The CDR3 has 20 residues.

In DNA, the CDR3 is TGTGCCAGCAGCCCCGCCCAGGTAAGGAACACTGAAGCTTTCTTT. Translation gives CASSPAQVRNTEAFF. The chain links TRBV13 to TRBJ1-1, with D hard to call. Trimming cost V 5 bases and J 1 base, with 14 bases left between them. The CDR3 loop spans 15 amino acids. Germline CDR1 PRHDT, CDR2 FYEKMQ (reference sequence).

The J gene is TRBJ1-1, the V gene TRBV4-1, with D unclear. The V end was cut by 1 base, the J end by 1 base, with 10 bases between. Germline V gives CDR1 MGHRA, CDR2 YSYEKL. The CDR3 loop spans 15 amino acids. Written as DNA, the CDR3 is TGCGCCAGCAGCCAAGTTTGGGTCACGAACACTGAAGCTTTCTTT. Translation gives CASSQVWVTNTEAFF.

The rearrangement joins TRBV4-2 to TRBJ1-2; 8 nucleotides line up with TRBD1. This CDR3 spans 15 amino acids. CDR1 and CDR2 (germline): LGHNA, YNFKEQ. With 0 bases clipped from V and 8 bases from J, the junction kept 8 bases outside the gene matches. In DNA form, the CDR3 reads TGTGCCAGCAGCCAAGATCAGGGGGCGACCAGGGGCTACACCTTC. Translation: CASSQDQGATRGYTF.